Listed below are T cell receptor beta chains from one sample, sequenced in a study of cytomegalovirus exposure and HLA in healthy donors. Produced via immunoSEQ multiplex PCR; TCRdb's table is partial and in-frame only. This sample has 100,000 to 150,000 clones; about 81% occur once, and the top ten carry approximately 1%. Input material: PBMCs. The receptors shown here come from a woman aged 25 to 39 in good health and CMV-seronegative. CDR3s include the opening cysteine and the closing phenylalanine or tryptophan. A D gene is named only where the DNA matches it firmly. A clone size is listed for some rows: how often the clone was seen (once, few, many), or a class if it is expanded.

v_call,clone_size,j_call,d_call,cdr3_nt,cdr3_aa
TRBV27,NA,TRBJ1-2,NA,TGTGCCAGCAGTTTATCGATGGGACTCAAGTATGGCTACACCTTC,CASSLSMGLKYGYTF
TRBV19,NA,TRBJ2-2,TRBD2,TGTGCCAGTAGTATTGTCGGTGTGGTAGCGGGGTTCACCGGGGAGCTGTTTTTT,CASSIVGVVAGFTGELFF
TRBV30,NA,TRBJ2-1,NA,TGTGCCTGGGCTCGAGCCTATGAGCAGTTCTTC,CAWARAYEQFF
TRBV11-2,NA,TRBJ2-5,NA,TGTGCCAGCAGCTTAGCAAACTACCCGGGACACACGTACCAAGAGACCCAGTACTTC,CASSLANYPGHTYQETQYF
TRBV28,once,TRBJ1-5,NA,TGTGCCAGCAGGAGACATGGAAATCAGCCCCAGCATTTT,CASRRHGNQPQHF
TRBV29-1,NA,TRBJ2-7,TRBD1,TGCAGCGCTGCCGGGACAGGGGCCTCCTACGAGCAGTACTTC,CSAAGTGASYEQYF
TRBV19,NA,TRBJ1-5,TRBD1,TGTGCCAGTAGTATTGGACAGGGCAATCAGCCCCAGCATTTT,CASSIGQGNQPQHF
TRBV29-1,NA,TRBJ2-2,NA,TGCAGCTTTTCAAGGAGTGTTTTGGCCGGGGAGCTGTTTTTT,CSFSRSVLAGELFF
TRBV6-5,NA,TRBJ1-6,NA,TGTGCCAGCAGGACTTACGACGGGAGGGATTCACCCCTCCACTTT,CASRTYDGRDSPLHF
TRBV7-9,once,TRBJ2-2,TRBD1,TGTGCCAGCAGGAGTGACAGGGACAACACCGGGGAGCTGTTTTTT,CASRSDRDNTGELFF
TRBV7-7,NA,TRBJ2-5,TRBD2,TGTGCTAGCAGCTCTAGCGGGAGGGAGACCCAGTACTTC,CASSSSGRETQYF
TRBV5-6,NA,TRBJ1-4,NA,TGTGCCAGCAGCTTGGGACAGACTAATGAAAAACTGTTTTTT,CASSLGQTNEKLFF
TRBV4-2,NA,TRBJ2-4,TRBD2,TGTGCCAGCAGCCAAGATCTAGCGGGAGTAGCCAAAAACATTCAGTACTTC,CASSQDLAGVAKNIQYF
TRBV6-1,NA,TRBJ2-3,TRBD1,TGTGCCAGCAGTCTTCCGGGACAGAGCACAGATACGCAGTATTTT,CASSLPGQSTDTQYF
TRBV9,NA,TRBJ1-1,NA,TGTGCCAGCAGCGAGGCAGGGCATAACACTGAAGCTTTCTTT,CASSEAGHNTEAFF
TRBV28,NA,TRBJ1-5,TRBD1,TGTGCCAGCAGTTTATTGACAGGGCAGCCCCAGCATTTT,CASSLLTGQPQHF
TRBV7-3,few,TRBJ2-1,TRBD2,TGTGCCAGCAGCTTAATGCCGAGAGGGGCGGGAGTATCTCCCGACAATGAGCAGTTCTTC,CASSLMPRGAGVSPDNEQFF
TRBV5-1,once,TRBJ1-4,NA,TGCGCCAGCAGCTGGCTGACAGGTAATAATGAAAAACTGTTTTTT,CASSWLTGNNEKLFF
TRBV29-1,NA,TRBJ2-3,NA,TGCAGCGTTGAAGGAATAAGACGAGGGTTGCGCACAGATACGCAGTATTTT,CSVEGIRRGLRTDTQYF
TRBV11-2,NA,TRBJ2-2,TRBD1,TGTGCCAGCCCACCTCCGACAGGGCCCGGGGAGCTGTTTTTT,CASPPPTGPGELFF
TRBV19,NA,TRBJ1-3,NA,TGTGCCAGTTCCCCTCTAGGAAACACCATATATTTT,CASSPLGNTIYF
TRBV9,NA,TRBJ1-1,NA,TGTGCCAGCAGCGTACTAGGGGACACTGAAGCTTTCTTT,CASSVLGDTEAFF
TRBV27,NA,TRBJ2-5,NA,TGTGCCAGCAGTCCCCTAGGGGGGGCGGGGGCAGGGACCCAGTACTTC,CASSPLGGAGAGTQYF
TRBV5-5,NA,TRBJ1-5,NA,TGTGCCAGCAGCTTGGAACGTGGCAGGAAATATAGCAATCAGCCCCAGCATTTT,CASSLERGRKYSNQPQHF
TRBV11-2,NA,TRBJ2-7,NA,TGTGCCAGCAGGTCCTTCATCGAGCAGGGCGCCGAGCAGTACTTC,CASRSFIEQGAEQYF
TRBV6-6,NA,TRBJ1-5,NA,TGTGCCAGCACTTGGGGAGAGGGCAATCAGCCCCAGCATTTT,CASTWGEGNQPQHF
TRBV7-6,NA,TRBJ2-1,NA,TGTGCCAGCTCAGGACTAAACAATGAGCAGTTCTTC,CASSGLNNEQFF
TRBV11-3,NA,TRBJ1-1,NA,TGTGCCAGCAGCTGGCAGAACACTGAAGCTTTCTTT,CASSWQNTEAFF
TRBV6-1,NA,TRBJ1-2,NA,TGTGCCAGCAGTGCCCCAGAAAGGAGTTATGGCTACACCTTC,CASSAPERSYGYTF
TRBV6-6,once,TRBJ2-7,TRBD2,TGTGCCAGCAGGGGCCTAGCGGGAGTACCCTACGAGCAGTACTTC,CASRGLAGVPYEQYF
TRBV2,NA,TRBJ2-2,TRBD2,TGTGCCAGCAGGTTAGCGGGAGTAGGCACCGGGGAGCTGTTTTTT,CASRLAGVGTGELFF
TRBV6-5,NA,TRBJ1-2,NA,TGTGCCACCACTTTCGCACAGGGCTATGGCTACACCTTC,CATTFAQGYGYTF
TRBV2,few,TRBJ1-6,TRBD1,TGTGCCAGCAGACTGGGACAGCAGTATAATTCACCCCTCCACTTT,CASRLGQQYNSPLHF